The 11 T cell receptor beta chains below all came from one sample that was sequenced in a study of blood T cells in healthy people across ages. Using a J-beta primer mix together with a sample-barcoded 5' primer, a second PCR was run for about 6 to 12 cycles. TCRdb re-analysed the 5' RACE reads in MiXCR, keeping a single row per CDR3 protein. The sample includes about 670,000 distinct CDR3 sequences, 45% to 60% of them seen just once. Sequenced input: blood. The receptors stem from a woman older than 75 in good health.

The chain employs TRBV6-2 or TRBV6-3 and TRBJ1-2, with a weak D call TRBD1 (6 bases). The V gene lost 2 bases and the J gene lost 5 bases, with 12 bases spanning the gap. The CDR3 spans 14 residues. The germline gives CDR1 MNHEY, CDR2 SVGEGT. The CDR3 region has the DNA TGTGCCAGCAGTTACGGGGGGCGTGGATATGGCTACACCTTC. Translated: CASSYGGRGYGYTF.

The chain is built from TRBV4-3 and TRBJ2-1; 9 positions match TRBD2. Trimming at V came to 4 bases and at J to 3 bases, leaving 10 bases not matched to a gene. The CDR3 runs 17 residues. CDR1 and CDR2 from the germline V gene are LGHNA and YSLEER. CDR3 in amino acids: CASSPGGRTSVYNEQFF. Here the CDR3 DNA reads TGCGCCAGCAGCCCAGGGGGTAGGACTAGCGTCTACAATGAGCAGTTCTTC.

CDR3 nucleotides: TGCAGTGGGTTCCCGACGGGGGGTTATAATTCACCCCTCCACTTT. Protein: CSGFPTGGYNSPLHF. The V gene is TRBV20-1, the J gene TRBJ1-6, with D maybe TRBD1 (5 bases). The CDR3 covers 15 residues. Germline CDR1 and CDR2: DFQATT and SNEGSKA (reference sequence). V lost 7 bases and J 4 bases, leaving 17 bases between the germline ends.

This clonotype was counted only a few times. The V and J genes are TRBV28 and TRBJ2-6; D perhaps matches TRBD2 (5 bases). The V and J ends lost 5 bases and 2 bases respectively, with 19 bases between them. The CDR3 has 18 residues. The germline CDR1 and CDR2 sequences are MDHEN and SYDVKM. The CDR3 loop reads CASSPSPGLGTGANVLTF. CDR3 DNA sequence: TGTGCCAGCAGTCCGAGTCCGGGCCTCGGGACTGGGGCCAACGTCCTGACTTTC.

Concerning this clonotype itself: The junction does not match germline at one end; this may be a read error. The rearrangement links TRBV25-1 to TRBJ2-2; D could derive from TRBD1 or TRBD2 (6 bases each). In germline, CDR1 is MGHDK, CDR2 SYGVNS. This CDR3 has 16 amino acids. Written as DNA, the CDR3 is TGTGCCAACAGTGAATCCGGGGGCGCGATCACCGGGGAGCTGTTTTTT. Protein product: CANSESGGAITGELFF.

Regarding this clonotype: The junction does not match germline at one end; this may be a read error. J is TRBJ2-1 and V is TRBV24-1; possible D gene TRBD1, 6 bases. CDR1 and CDR2 (germline): KGHDR, SFDVKD. The CDR3 sequence is 15 residues long. DNA of the CDR3: TGTGCCTCCAGTGATCTCCAGGGGCAACGCAATGAGCAGTTCTTC. Encoded protein: CASSDLQGQRNEQFF.

As concerns this clonotype: A read error is possible here, since a much larger clone lies one base away. V and J are TRBV9 and TRBJ2-3, with 9 bases lining up with TRBD2. The CDR3 is made up of 15 amino acids. Germline V CDR1 and CDR2: SGDLS, YYNGEE. The CDR3 DNA reads TGTGCCTGCAGCGTACCGACTAGCGGTTCAGATACGCAGTATTTT. As protein: CACSVPTSGSDTQYF.

In DNA, the CDR3 is TGTGCCAGCAGCCAGGGCCGGGCGACAACCTACAATGAGCAGTTCTTC. Translating gives CASSQGRATTYNEQFF. The gene calls are TRBV7-9 and TRBJ2-1, with D perhaps TRBD1 (5 bases). The germline gives CDR1 SEHNR, CDR2 FQNEAQ (reference sequence). This CDR3 contains 16 residues. V gave up 5 bases and J gave up 2 bases, with 16 bases separating them.

The table lists this clonotype with many counts. The V gene is TRBV3-1, the J gene TRBJ2-7, with TRBD2 identical over 9 bases. Germline trimming cut 6 bases from V and 6 bases from J; bases unmatched to any gene: 6. Germline-derived CDR1 and CDR2 are LGHDT and YNNKEL (reference sequence). The CDR3 loop spans 13 amino acids. CDR3 in amino acids: CASSFSGSGEQYF. CDR3 in DNA: TGTGCCAGCAGTTTTAGCGGGAGTGGCGAGCAGTACTTC.

This clonotype was seen repeatedly, ten times or more. J is TRBJ2-1 and V is TRBV3-1; 14 bases are shared with TRBD2. Germline values: CDR1 LGHDT, CDR2 YNNKEL (reference sequence). V lost 6 bases to trimming and J lost 10 bases; unmatched junction nucleotides: 17. This CDR3 contains 18 residues. The CDR3 DNA sequence: TGTGCCAGCAGGCCGGGACTAGCGGGGGAAGGGCTACAATCCGAGCAGTTCTTC. Encoded protein: CASRPGLAGEGLQSEQFF.

In its sample, this clonotype was seen many times. Compared with germline, one end of the junction differs, possibly owing to a read error. This chain joins TRBV5-1 and TRBJ2-1; D uncertain. CDR1 is SGHRS and CDR2 is YFSETQ in the germline V gene. The CDR3 consists of 12 residues. The CDR3 reads CASSLGSDEQFF. DNA for the CDR3: TGTGCCAGCAGTTTGGGAAGCGATGAGCAGTTCTTC.